Listed below are T cell receptor beta chains from one sample, sequenced in a study of blood T cell repertoires in COVID-19. The data were produced by immunoSEQ multiplex PCR, yet TCRdb's version contains in-frame clones alone and is incomplete. The sample holds roughly 290,000 clones, around four fifths seen once. Sequencing was carried out using peripheral blood. The origin of the receptors is a woman in her forties or fifties with active or convalescent COVID-19. Both conserved end residues are part of each CDR3. The order of the fields is D gene, clone size, V gene, J gene, CDR3 DNA, CDR3 protein. The D gene is left open where the match is weak. Some rows mark clone size as missing; the rest say once, few, many or name a class of expanded clone.

.	.	TRBV20-1	TRBJ1-2	TGCAGTGCTAGTAGGGGAGGGGTTGGAAACTATGGCTACACCTTC	CSASRGGVGNYGYTF
TRBD2	.	TRBV5-1	TRBJ2-3	TGCGCCAGCAGCTTGACTAGCGGGAGGGCCGTCTTCACAGATACGCAGTATTTT	CASSLTSGRAVFTDTQYF
.	.	TRBV6-6	TRBJ2-3	TGTGCCAGCAGTACCAGAGATACGCAGTATTTT	CASSTRDTQYF
TRBD1	few	TRBV28	TRBJ1-3	TGTGCCAGCAGTTTCCTAGGGGGCAGAAACACCATATATTTT	CASSFLGGRNTIYF
.	.	TRBV18	TRBJ1-1	TGTGCCAGCACCCCGGCCCAGGGGTTAACTGAAGCTTTCTTT	CASTPAQGLTEAFF
TRBD1	.	TRBV9	TRBJ2-7	TGTGCCAGCAGCGCGGAGGACAGGGGTTCTTACGAGCAGTACTTC	CASSAEDRGSYEQYF
TRBD1	.	TRBV28	TRBJ1-1	TGTGCCAGCAGTAGACAGGGAACAACTGAAGCTTTCTTT	CASSRQGTTEAFF
.	.	TRBV28	TRBJ2-3	TGTGCCAGCAGCTACGAAGGAGGCACAGATACGCAGTATTTT	CASSYEGGTDTQYF
TRBD1	.	TRBV7-2	TRBJ2-7	TGTGCCAGCAGCTTAGGGGCAGGGGGAGCCTACGAGCAGTACTTC	CASSLGAGGAYEQYF
.	.	TRBV12-3/TRBV12-4	TRBJ2-7	TGTGCCAGCACCCCAACGGGGTCCTACGAGCAGTACTTC	CASTPTGSYEQYF
.	few	TRBV6-1	TRBJ2-3	TGTGCCAGCAGTGAAGATCTCGTCAGCACAGATACGCAGTATTTT	CASSEDLVSTDTQYF
.	.	TRBV4-2	TRBJ2-2	TGTGCCAGCAGCCAAGTAGTAGGACAGATTACCGGGGAGCTGTTTTTT	CASSQVVGQITGELFF
.	.	TRBV5-4	TRBJ2-2	TGTGCCAGCAGCCGGGGGAACACCGGGGAGCTGTTTTTT	CASSRGNTGELFF
.	once	TRBV19	TRBJ1-1	TGTGCCAGTAGTATTTTTTTGGGGGCCGGGAACACTGAAGCTTTCTTT	CASSIFLGAGNTEAFF
.	.	TRBV5-4	TRBJ1-1	TGTGCCAGCAGCTTAGGGGGAGGGAGCACTGAAGCTTTCTTT	CASSLGGGSTEAFF
TRBD1	.	TRBV5-1	TRBJ1-6	TGCGCCAGCAGCCGATCCGGGACAGTCAATTCACCCCTCCACTTT	CASSRSGTVNSPLHF
.	.	TRBV5-6	TRBJ2-5	TGTGCCAGCAGCGCAGGGTTCCGAGAGACCCAGTACTTC	CASSAGFRETQYF
TRBD1	once	TRBV20-1	TRBJ1-2	TGCAGTGCTAGTTACTTCTTACAGGGGGCAAGCTATGGCTACACCTTC	CSASYFLQGASYGYTF
TRBD1	.	TRBV6-2/TRBV6-3	TRBJ2-2	TGTGCCAGCAGTTACACTCCGTCAGGGGGAGCCGTAGACACCGGGGAGCTGTTTTTT	CASSYTPSGGAVDTGELFF
.	.	TRBV5-1	TRBJ1-3	TGCGCCAGCAGCTTGTCGGGGGGTTCTGGAAACACCATATATTTT	CASSLSGGSGNTIYF
.	.	TRBV4-1	TRBJ2-7	TGCGCCAGCAGCCAAGATACCCAGGCGTTCTCCTACGAGCAGTACTTC	CASSQDTQAFSYEQYF
TRBD2	.	TRBV6-5	TRBJ2-1	TGTGCCAGCCTAGCGGGAGTTGAGCAGTTCTTC	CASLAGVEQFF
TRBD2	.	TRBV4-1	TRBJ2-1	TGCGCCAGCAGCCAAGAACCGGGACTAGCGGACAATGAGCAGTTCTTC	CASSQEPGLADNEQFF